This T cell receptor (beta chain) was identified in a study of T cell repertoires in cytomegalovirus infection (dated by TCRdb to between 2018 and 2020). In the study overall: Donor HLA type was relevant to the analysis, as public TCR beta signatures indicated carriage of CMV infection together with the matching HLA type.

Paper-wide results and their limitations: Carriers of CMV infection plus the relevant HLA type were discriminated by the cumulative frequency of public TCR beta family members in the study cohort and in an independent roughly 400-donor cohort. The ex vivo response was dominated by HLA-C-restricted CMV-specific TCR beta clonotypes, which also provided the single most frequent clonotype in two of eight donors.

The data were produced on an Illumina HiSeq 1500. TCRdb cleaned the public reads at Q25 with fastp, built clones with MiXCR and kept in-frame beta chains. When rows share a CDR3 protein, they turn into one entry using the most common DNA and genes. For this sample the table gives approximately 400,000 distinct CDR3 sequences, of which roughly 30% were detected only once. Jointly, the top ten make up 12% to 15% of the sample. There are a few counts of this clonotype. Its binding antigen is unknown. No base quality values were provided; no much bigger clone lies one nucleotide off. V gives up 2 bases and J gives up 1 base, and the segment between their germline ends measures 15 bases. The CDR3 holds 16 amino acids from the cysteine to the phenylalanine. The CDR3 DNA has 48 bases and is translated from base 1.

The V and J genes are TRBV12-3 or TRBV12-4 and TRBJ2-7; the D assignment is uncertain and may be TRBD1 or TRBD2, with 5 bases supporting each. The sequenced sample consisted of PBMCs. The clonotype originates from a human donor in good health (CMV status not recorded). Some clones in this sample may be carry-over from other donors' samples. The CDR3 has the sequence CASSLMAGTKSYEQYF. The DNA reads TGTGCCAGCAGTTTAATGGCAGGGACCAAGTCCTACGAGCAGTACTTC.